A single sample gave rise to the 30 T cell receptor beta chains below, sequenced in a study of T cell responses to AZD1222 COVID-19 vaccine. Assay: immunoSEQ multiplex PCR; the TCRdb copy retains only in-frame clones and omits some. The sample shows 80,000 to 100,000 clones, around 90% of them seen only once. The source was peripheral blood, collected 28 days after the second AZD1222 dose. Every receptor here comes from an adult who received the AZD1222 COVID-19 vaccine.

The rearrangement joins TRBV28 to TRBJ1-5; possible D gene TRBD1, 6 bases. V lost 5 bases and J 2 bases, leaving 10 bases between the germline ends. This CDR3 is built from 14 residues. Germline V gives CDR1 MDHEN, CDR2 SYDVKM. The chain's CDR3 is CASSAGVGNQPQHF. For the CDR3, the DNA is TGTGCCAGCAGTGCAGGGGTAGGCAATCAGCCCCAGCATTTT.

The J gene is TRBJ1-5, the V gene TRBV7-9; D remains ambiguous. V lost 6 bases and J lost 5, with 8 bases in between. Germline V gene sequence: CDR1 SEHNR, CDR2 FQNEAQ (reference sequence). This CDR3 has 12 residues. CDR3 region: CASRYTDQPQHF. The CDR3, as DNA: TGTGCCAGCAGGTACACGGATCAGCCCCAGCATTTT.

The CDR3 DNA reads as TGTGCCAGCAGCTTAGGGGATCATAATTCACCCCTCCACTTT. This encodes CASSLGDHNSPLHF. The J gene is TRBJ1-6, the V gene TRBV13; no definite D call. There are 14 residues in the CDR3. CDR1 and CDR2 from the germline V gene are PRHDT and FYEKMQ (reference sequence). V was trimmed by 0 bases and J by 5 bases, leaving 5 bases between them.

This chain's CDR3 is CASSQGDRALRQYF. The CDR3 coding sequence is TGTGCCAGCAGCCAGGGGGACAGGGCCTTACGTCAGTACTTC. This rearrangement joins TRBV27 to TRBJ2-7; 9 nucleotides align to TRBD1. This CDR3 has 14 amino acids. Germline V gene data show CDR1 as MNHEY and CDR2 as SMNVEV (reference sequence). V lost 6 bases and J lost 10; bases outside the gene matches: 13.

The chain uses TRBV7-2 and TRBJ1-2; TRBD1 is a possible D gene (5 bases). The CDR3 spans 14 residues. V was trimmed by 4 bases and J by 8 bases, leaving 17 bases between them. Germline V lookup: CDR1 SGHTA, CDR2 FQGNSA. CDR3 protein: CASSSGGKPQGYTF. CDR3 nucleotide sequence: TGTGCCAGCAGCTCCGGGGGAAAACCCCAAGGCTACACCTTC.

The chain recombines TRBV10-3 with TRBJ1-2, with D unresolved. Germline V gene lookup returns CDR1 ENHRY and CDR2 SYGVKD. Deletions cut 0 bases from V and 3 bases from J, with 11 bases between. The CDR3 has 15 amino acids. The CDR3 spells CAISESWQADYGYTF. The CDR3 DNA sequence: TGTGCCATCAGTGAGTCTTGGCAGGCGGACTATGGCTACACCTTC.

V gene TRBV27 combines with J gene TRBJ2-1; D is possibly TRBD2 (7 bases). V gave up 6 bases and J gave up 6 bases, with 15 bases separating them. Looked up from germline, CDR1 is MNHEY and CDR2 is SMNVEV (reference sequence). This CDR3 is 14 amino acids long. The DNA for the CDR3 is TGTGCCAGCAGCCCGAGCGGGACAATCAATGAGCAGTTCTTC. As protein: CASSPSGTINEQFF.

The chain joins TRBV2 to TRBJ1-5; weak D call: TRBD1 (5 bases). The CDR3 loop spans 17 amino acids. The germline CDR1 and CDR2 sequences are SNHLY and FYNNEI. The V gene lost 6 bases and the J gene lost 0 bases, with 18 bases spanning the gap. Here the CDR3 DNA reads TGTGCCAGCAGCTCTAGAGGGACGACCCATAGCAATCAGCCCCAGCATTTT. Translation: CASSSRGTTHSNQPQHF.

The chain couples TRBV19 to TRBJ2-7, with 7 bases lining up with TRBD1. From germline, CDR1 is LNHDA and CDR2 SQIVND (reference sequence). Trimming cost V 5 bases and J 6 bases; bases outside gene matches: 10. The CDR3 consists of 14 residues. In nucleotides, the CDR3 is TGTGCCAGTAGTCACGGGACAGCTGGTGGCGAGCAGTACTTC. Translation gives CASSHGTAGGEQYF.

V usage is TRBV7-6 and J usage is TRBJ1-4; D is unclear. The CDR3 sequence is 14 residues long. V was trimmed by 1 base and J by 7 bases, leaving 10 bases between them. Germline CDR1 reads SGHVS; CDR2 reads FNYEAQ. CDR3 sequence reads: CASSLGTAREKLFF. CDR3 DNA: TGTGCCAGCAGCTTAGGGACCGCTCGTGAAAAACTGTTTTTT.

Here the CDR3 DNA reads TGTGCCAGCAGCACCGGGACAGGGGAGGGATATGGCAATCAGCCCCAGCATTTT. Translating gives CASSTGTGEGYGNQPQHF. The chain couples TRBV9 to TRBJ1-5; 10 bases match TRBD1. CDR3 size: 18 residues. V was pared by 4 bases and J by 2 bases, with 12 bases of the junction left unmatched. CDR1 and CDR2 (germline): SGDLS, YYNGEE.

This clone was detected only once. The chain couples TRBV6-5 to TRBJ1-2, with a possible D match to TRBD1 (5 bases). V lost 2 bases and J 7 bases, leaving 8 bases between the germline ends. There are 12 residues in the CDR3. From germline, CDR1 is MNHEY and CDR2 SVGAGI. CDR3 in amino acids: CASSYRGGGYTF. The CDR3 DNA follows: TGTGCCAGCAGTTACAGGGGCGGTGGCTACACCTTC.

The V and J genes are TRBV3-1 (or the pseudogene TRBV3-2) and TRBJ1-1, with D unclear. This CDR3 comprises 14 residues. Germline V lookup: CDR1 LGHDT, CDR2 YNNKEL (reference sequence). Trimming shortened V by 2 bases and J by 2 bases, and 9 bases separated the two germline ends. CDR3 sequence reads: CASSQTRRNTEAFF. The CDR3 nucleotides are TGTGCCAGCAGCCAAACTCGCCGTAACACTGAAGCTTTCTTT.

The CDR3 loop is CAWRREGSSYEQYF. In DNA, the CDR3 is TGTGCCTGGAGGAGAGAAGGCAGCTCCTACGAGCAGTACTTC. This rearrangement joins TRBV30 to TRBJ2-7, with D uncertain. The CDR3 consists of 14 residues. CDR1 is GTSNPN, CDR2 SVGIG, per germline (reference sequence). Between the trimmed V and J ends, which lost 3 bases and 0 bases, there was a span of 12 bases.

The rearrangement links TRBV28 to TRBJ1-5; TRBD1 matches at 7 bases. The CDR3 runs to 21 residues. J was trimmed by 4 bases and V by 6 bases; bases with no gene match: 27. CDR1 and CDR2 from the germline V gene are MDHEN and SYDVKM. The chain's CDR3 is CASRTVMGGQSALKGNQPQHF. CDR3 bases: TGTGCCAGCAGGACGGTTATGGGGGGACAGAGCGCATTAAAGGGAAATCAGCCCCAGCATTTT.

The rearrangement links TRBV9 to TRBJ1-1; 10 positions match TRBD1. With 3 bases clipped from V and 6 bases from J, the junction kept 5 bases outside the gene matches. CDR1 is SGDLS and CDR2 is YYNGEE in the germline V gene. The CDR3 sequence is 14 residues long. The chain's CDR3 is CASSAGGQGAEAFF. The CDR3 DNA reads TGTGCCAGCAGCGCCGGAGGACAGGGGGCTGAAGCTTTCTTT.

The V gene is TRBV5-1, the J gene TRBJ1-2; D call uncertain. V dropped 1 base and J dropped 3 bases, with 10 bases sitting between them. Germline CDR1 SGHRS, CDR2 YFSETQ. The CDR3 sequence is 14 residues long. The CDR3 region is CASSLTAGYYGYTF. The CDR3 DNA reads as TGCGCCAGCAGCTTGACGGCAGGATACTATGGCTACACCTTC.

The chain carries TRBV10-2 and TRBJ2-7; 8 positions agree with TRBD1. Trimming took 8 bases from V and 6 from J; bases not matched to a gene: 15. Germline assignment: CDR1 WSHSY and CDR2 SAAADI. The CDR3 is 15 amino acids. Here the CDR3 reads CASHFDGTGLGEQYF. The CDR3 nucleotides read TGCGCCAGCCACTTTGACGGGACAGGCCTCGGCGAGCAGTACTTC.

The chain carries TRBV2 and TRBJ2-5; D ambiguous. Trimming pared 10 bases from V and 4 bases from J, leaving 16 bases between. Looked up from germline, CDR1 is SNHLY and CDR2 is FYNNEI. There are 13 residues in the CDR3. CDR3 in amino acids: CATTQSWGETQYF. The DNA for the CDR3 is TGTGCCACAACTCAAAGTTGGGGAGAGACCCAGTACTTC.

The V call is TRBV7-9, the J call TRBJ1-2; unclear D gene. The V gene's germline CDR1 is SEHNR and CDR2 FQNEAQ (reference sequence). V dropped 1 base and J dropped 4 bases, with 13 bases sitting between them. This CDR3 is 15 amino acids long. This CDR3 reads CASSLVAGRGYGYTF. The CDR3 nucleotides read TGTGCCAGCAGCTTAGTTGCCGGACGAGGCTATGGCTACACCTTC.

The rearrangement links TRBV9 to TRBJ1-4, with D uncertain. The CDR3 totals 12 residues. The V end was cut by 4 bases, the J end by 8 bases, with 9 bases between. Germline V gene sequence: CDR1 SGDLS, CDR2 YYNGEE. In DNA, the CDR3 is TGTGCCAGCAGCAGGAGCGAAGAAAAACTGTTTTTT. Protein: CASSRSEEKLFF.

DNA of the CDR3: TGTGCCACCAGCAGAGATGCCGGGACAGTCCTTCGAGCTTTCTTT. It specifies CATSRDAGTVLRAFF. The rearrangement uses TRBV15 and TRBJ1-1, with 7 bases aligning to TRBD1. Germline V gene data show CDR1 as LNHNV and CDR2 as YYDKDF (reference sequence). V lost 0 bases and J lost 10; bases outside the gene matches: 11. The CDR3 runs to 15 residues.

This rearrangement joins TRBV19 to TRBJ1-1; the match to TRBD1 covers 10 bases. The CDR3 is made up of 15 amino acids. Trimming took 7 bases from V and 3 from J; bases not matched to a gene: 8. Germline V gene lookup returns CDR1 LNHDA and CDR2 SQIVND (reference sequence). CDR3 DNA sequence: TGTGCCAGTAAGTTGGGACAGGGGTGGGACACTGAAGCTTTCTTT. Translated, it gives CASKLGQGWDTEAFF.

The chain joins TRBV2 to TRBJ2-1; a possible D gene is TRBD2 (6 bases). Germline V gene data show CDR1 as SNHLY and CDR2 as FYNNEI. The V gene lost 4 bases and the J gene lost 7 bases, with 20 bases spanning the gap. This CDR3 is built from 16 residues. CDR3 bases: TGTGCCAGCAGTGGTTCAATTGGGACTGTTGGGAATGAGCAGTTCTTC. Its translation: CASSGSIGTVGNEQFF.

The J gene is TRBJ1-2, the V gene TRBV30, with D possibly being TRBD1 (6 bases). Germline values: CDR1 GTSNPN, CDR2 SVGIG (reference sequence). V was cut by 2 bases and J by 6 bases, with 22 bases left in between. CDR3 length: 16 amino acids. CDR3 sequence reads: CAWSRPEQGFGHGYTF. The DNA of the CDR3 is TGTGCCTGGAGTCGCCCTGAACAGGGATTCGGGCATGGCTACACCTTC. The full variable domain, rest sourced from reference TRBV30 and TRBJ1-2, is SQTIHQWPATLVQPVGSPLSLECTVEGTSNPNLYWYRQAAGRGLQLLFYSVGIGQISSEVPQNLSASRPQDRQFILSSKKLLLSDSGFYLCAWSRPEQGFGHGYTFGSGTRLTVV.

The CDR3 nucleotides read TGTGCCAGCAGTATTCAGGGGGGTGGCAATCAGCCCCAGCATTTT. It is translated as CASSIQGGGNQPQHF. The chain has TRBV6-5 and TRBJ1-5, with 7 bases matching TRBD1. CDR1 is MNHEY and CDR2 is SVGAGI in the germline V gene. The CDR3 has 15 amino acids. The V gene end was trimmed by 5 bases and the J gene end by 2 bases; junction bases not matched to a gene: 6.

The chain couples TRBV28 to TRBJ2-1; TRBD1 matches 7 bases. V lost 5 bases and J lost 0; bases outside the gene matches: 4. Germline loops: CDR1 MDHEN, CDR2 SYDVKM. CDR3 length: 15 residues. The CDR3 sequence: CASSLRTGSYNEQFF. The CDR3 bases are TGTGCCAGCAGTCTCCGGACAGGCTCCTACAATGAGCAGTTCTTC.

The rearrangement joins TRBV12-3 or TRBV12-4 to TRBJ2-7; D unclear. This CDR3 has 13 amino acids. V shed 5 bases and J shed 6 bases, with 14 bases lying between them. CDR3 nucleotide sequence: TGTGCCAGCAGTGGCCCGTGGTTGGGCGAGCAGTACTTC. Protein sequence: CASSGPWLGEQYF.

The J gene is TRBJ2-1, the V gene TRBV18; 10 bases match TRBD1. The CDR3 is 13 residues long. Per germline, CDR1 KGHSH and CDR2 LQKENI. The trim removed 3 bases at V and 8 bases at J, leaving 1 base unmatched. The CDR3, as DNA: TGTGCCAGCTCACCGGGGACAGGGGATGAGCAGTTCTTC. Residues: CASSPGTGDEQFF. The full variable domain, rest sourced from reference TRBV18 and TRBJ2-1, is NAGVMQNPRHLVRRRGQEARLRCSPMKGHSHVYWYRQLPEEGLKFMVYLQKENIIDESGMPKERFSAEFPKEGPSILRIQQVVRGDSAAYFCASSPGTGDEQFFGPGTRLTVL.

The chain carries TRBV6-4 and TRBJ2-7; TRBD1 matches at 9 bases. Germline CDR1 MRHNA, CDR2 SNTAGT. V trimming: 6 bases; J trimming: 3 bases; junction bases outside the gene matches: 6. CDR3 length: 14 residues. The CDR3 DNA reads TGTGCCAGCAGCCCGACAGGGGGAATCTACGAGCAGTACTTC. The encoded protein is CASSPTGGIYEQYF.